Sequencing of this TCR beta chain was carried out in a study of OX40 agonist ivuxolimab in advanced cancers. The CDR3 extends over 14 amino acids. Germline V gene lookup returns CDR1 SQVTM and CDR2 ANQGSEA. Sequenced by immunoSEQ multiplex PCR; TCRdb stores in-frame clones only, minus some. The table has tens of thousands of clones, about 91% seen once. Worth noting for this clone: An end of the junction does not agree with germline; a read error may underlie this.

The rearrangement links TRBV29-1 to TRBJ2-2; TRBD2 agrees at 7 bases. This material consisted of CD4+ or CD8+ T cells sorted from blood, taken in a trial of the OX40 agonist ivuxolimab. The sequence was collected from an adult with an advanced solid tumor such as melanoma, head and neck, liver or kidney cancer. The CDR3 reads CSGSGRENSGELFF. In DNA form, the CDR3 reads TGCAGCGGGTCCGGGCGGGAGAACTCCGGGGAGCTGTTTTTT.